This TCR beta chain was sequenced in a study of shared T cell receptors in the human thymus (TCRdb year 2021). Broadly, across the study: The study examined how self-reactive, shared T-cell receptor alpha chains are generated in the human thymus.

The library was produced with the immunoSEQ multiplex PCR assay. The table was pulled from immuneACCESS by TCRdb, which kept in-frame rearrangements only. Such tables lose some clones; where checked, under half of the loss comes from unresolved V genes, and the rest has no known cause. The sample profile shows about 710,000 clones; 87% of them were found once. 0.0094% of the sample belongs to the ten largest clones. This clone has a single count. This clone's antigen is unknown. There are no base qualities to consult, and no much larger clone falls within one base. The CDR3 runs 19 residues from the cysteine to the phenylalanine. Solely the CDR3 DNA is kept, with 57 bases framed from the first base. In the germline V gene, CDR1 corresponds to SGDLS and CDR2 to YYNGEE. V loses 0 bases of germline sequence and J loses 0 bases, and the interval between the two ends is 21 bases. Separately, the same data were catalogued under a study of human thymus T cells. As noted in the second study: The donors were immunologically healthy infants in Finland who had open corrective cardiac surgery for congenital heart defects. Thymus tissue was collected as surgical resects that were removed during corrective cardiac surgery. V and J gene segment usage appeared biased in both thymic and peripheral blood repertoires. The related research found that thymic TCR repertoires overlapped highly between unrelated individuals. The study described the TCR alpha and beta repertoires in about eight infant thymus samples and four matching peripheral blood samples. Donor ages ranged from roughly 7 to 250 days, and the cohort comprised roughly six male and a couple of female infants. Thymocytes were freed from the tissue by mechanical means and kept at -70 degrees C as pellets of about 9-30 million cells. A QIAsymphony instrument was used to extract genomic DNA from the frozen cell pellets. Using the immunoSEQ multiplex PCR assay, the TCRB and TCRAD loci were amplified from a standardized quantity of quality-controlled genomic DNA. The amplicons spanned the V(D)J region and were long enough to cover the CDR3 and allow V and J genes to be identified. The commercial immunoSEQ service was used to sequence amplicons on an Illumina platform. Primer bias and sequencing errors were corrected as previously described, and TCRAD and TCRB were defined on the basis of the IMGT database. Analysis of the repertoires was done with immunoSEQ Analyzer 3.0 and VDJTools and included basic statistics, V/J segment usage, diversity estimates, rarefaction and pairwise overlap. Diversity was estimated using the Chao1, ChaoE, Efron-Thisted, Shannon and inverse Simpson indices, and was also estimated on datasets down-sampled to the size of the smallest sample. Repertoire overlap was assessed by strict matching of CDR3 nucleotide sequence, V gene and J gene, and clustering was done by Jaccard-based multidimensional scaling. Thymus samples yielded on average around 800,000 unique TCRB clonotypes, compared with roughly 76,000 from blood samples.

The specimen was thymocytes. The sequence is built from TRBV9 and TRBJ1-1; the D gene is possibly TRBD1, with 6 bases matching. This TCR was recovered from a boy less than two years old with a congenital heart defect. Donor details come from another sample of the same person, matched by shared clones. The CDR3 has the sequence CASSVVMEQGVGVNTEAFF. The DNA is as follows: TGTGCCAGCAGCGTAGTAATGGAACAGGGAGTTGGAGTGAACACTGAAGCTTTCTTT.